The 29 T cell receptor beta chains presented below share a single source sample, sequenced in a study of CD8 T cells in Susac syndrome. The RNA input was about 0.45 to 1 ug, and it was reverse transcribed with random hexamers. TCRdb re-analysed the immunoSEQ multiplex PCR reads in MiXCR, keeping a single row per CDR3 protein. Here the sample spans roughly 190,000 distinct CDR3 sequences, 80% to 95% being singletons. The sequenced material came from CD4+ T cells from PBMCs. These receptors were collected from a human donor in good health.

This chain uses TRBV3-1 with TRBJ1-4; 7 bases match TRBD1. With 4 bases clipped from V and 0 bases from J, the junction kept 5 bases outside the gene matches. This CDR3 comprises 16 residues. Germline V gene lookup returns CDR1 LGHDT and CDR2 YNNKEL (reference sequence). CDR3 coding DNA: TGTGCCAGCAGCCGACAGGGTGAGACAACTAATGAAAAACTGTTTTTT. It codes for CASSRQGETTNEKLFF.

The J gene is TRBJ1-1, the V gene TRBV3-1, with a tentative D call TRBD1 (5 bases). Trimming removed 3 bases from V and 4 bases from J, with 12 bases in between. Germline CDR1 reads LGHDT; CDR2 reads YNNKEL (reference sequence). The CDR3 contains 14 residues. In nucleotides, the CDR3 is TGTGCCAGCAGCCATTGGACACCCAGCACTGAAGCTTTCTTT. It yields the protein CASSHWTPSTEAFF.

The chain has TRBV7-2 and TRBJ2-1, with 8 bases matching TRBD2. Germline V gene data show CDR1 as SGHTA and CDR2 as FQGNSA. With 8 bases clipped from V and 6 bases from J, the junction kept 9 bases outside the gene matches. This CDR3 has 14 amino acids. CDR3 sequence (DNA): TGTGCCAGCCTGGTCGGGGGGGCGGTCAATGAGCAGTTCTTC. Amino acids: CASLVGGAVNEQFF.

The V gene is TRBV5-1, the J gene TRBJ2-5; TRBD1 agrees at 11 bases. The CDR3 sequence is 17 residues long. After removal of 3 bases from V and 7 bases from J, the junction contained 14 bases not matched to a gene. The germline V gene encodes CDR1 SGHRS and CDR2 YFSETQ. CDR3 coding DNA: TGCGCCAGCAGCTATGGACAGGGGGCTGCGGGGATCGGGACCCAGTACTTC. It encodes CASSYGQGAAGIGTQYF.

The chain combines TRBV14 with TRBJ2-7; D may be TRBD1 or TRBD2 (5 bases each). From germline, CDR1 is SGHDN and CDR2 FVKESK. The CDR3 contains 21 residues. The V end was cut by 1 base, the J end by 1 base, with 29 bases between. CDR3 sequence reads: CASSQAWSMIGTLDYSYEQYF. The CDR3 DNA sequence: TGTGCCAGCAGCCAAGCCTGGTCGATGATCGGGACCCTGGATTATTCCTACGAGCAGTACTTC. Variable domain in full (rest from reference TRBV14 and TRBJ2-7): EAGVTQFPSHSVIEKGQTVTLRCDPISGHDNLYWYRRVMGKEIKFLLHFVKESKQDESGMPNNRFLAERTGGTYSTLKVQPAELEDSGVYFCASSQAWSMIGTLDYSYEQYFGPGTRLTVT.

In this sample, this clonotype turned up once. This chain links TRBV12-3 or TRBV12-4 with TRBJ1-1; unclear D gene. Trimming pared 6 bases from V and 6 bases from J, leaving 17 bases between. This CDR3 has 14 amino acids. The CDR3 region has the DNA TGTGCCAGCAGCCCAGTGGCGGGGTCAGCTGAAGCTTTCTTT. Its protein is CASSPVAGSAEAFF.

This sequence joins TRBV28 and TRBJ1-6, with 7 nucleotides matching TRBD1. Losses at the gene ends were 7 bases for V and 8 bases for J; bases not matched to a gene: 11. This CDR3 spans 15 amino acids. Germline CDR1 is MDHEN and CDR2 is SYDVKM. CDR3 in amino acids: CASITTRTGYSPLHF. In DNA form, the CDR3 reads TGTGCCAGCATCACAACCAGGACAGGATATTCACCCCTCCACTTT. Looking up the rest from reference TRBV28 and TRBJ1-6 gives the full variable domain: DVKVTQSSRYLVKRTGEKVFLECVQDMDHENMFWYRQDPGLGLRLIYFSYDVKMKEKGDIPEGYSVSREKKERFSLILESASTNQTSMYLCASITTRTGYSPLHFGNGTRLTVT.

This clonotype has only a few counts. The CDR3 sequence: CASSPGDIYGYTF. CDR3 coding DNA: TGTGCCAGCTCACCAGGCGATATCTATGGCTACACCTTC. The chain has TRBV18 and TRBJ1-2; D remains unclear. Trimming pared 2 bases from V and 4 bases from J, leaving 8 bases between. This CDR3 is 13 amino acids long. Looked up from germline, CDR1 is KGHSH and CDR2 is LQKENI.

The CDR3 nucleotides are TGCGCCAGCAGCTTACAGGGACAGCCCCAGCATTTT. Protein product: CASSLQGQPQHF. This rearrangement joins TRBV5-1 to TRBJ1-5; perhaps TRBD1 as D (6 bases). V was trimmed by 2 bases and J by 7 bases, leaving 7 bases between them. The CDR3 consists of 12 residues. Germline V gene data show CDR1 as SGHRS and CDR2 as YFSETQ.

The gene calls are TRBV20-1 and TRBJ2-6; maybe TRBD1 (5 bases). Germline V gene data show CDR1 as DFQATT and CDR2 as SNEGSKA (reference sequence). The CDR3 covers 14 residues. Trimming left V 3 bases short and J 4 bases short, with 10 bases between. The CDR3 loop is CSASAHRGANVLTF. CDR3 in DNA: TGCAGTGCTAGTGCGCACAGGGGGGCCAACGTCCTGACTTTC.

V is TRBV7-2 and J is TRBJ1-5; 9 nucleotides agree with TRBD1. Trimming took 1 base from V and 7 from J; bases not matched to a gene: 8. The CDR3 has 16 residues. Germline CDR1 SGHTA, CDR2 FQGNSA. Here the CDR3 reads CASSLEFMDRGQPQHF. The CDR3 nucleotides read TGTGCCAGCAGCTTAGAATTTATGGACAGGGGCCAGCCCCAGCATTTT.

The V gene is TRBV9, the J gene TRBJ2-6, with a possible D match to TRBD2 (6 bases). The CDR3 loop spans 16 amino acids. V lost 3 bases and J lost 3, with 13 bases in between. Germline CDR1 SGDLS, CDR2 YYNGEE. As DNA, the CDR3 is TGTGCCAGCAGCGGTGGGGCGGGAAATGGGGCCAACGTCCTGACTTTC. Amino acid sequence: CASSGGAGNGANVLTF.

J is TRBJ1-5 and V is TRBV28; D is perhaps TRBD1 (5 bases). The CDR3 is 14 amino acids. V was trimmed by 6 bases and J by 7 bases, leaving 16 bases between them. CDR1 MDHEN and CDR2 SYDVKM come from the germline V gene. CDR3 sequence reads: CASRAGGFRQPQHF. CDR3 nucleotides: TGTGCCAGCAGGGCTGGGGGGTTTAGACAGCCCCAGCATTTT.

The V and J genes are TRBV29-1 and TRBJ2-3; D remains ambiguous. This CDR3 spans 11 amino acids. Between the trimmed V and J ends, which lost 1 base and 4 bases, there was a span of 3 bases. Germline V lookup: CDR1 SQVTM, CDR2 ANQGSEA. The CDR3 spells CSVEVSDTQYF. In DNA, the CDR3 is TGCAGCGTTGAAGTCTCAGATACGCAGTATTTT.

The chain combines TRBV6-5 with TRBJ1-3; D is unclear. The germline V and J ends were trimmed by 5 bases and 0 bases, with 11 bases remaining between them. The germline CDR1 and CDR2 sequences are MNHEY and SVGAGI. The CDR3 has 15 residues. The CDR3, as DNA: TGTGCCAGCAGTCCCGGATACACCTCTGGAAACACCATATATTTT. It translates to CASSPGYTSGNTIYF.

This clonotype was found once. The rearrangement joins TRBV6-5 to TRBJ2-3; possible D gene TRBD2, 5 bases. Germline CDR1 and CDR2: MNHEY and SVGAGI. Trimming took off 5 bases at V and 8 bases at J, with 11 bases between the two ends. The CDR3 runs 12 residues. The CDR3 sequence: CASSAWAGTQYF. The CDR3 region has the DNA TGTGCCAGCAGTGCCTGGGCGGGTACGCAGTATTTT.

This chain uses TRBV29-1 with TRBJ1-1; D remains unclear. V lost 6 bases and J 3 bases, leaving 14 bases between the germline ends. The germline gives CDR1 SQVTM, CDR2 ANQGSEA. This CDR3 has 13 residues. CDR3 protein: CSVSQKRDTEAFF. CDR3 nucleotides: TGCAGCGTCTCCCAGAAGAGGGACACTGAAGCTTTCTTT.

The chain uses TRBV7-2 and TRBJ1-5, with 7 bases lining up with TRBD1. Germline lookup yields CDR1 SGHTA and CDR2 FQGNSA. The CDR3 is 17 residues long. Trimming cost V 1 base and J 5 bases; bases outside gene matches: 11. CDR3 residues: CASSLVRLDRVDQPQHF. The DNA for the CDR3 is TGTGCCAGCAGCTTAGTCCGCCTTGACAGGGTGGATCAGCCCCAGCATTTT.

The CDR3 protein is CASSPTPGTKSGEQYV. Here the CDR3 DNA reads TGTGCCAGCAGTCCGACCCCCGGGACTAAGAGTGGCGAGCAGTACGTC. The J gene is TRBJ2-7, the V gene TRBV28, with TRBD2 matching 7 bases. This CDR3 has 16 residues. Trimming at V came to 5 bases and at J to 6 bases, leaving 16 bases not matched to a gene. Germline V lookup: CDR1 MDHEN, CDR2 SYDVKM.

This chain joins TRBV3-1 and TRBJ2-1; the match to TRBD1 covers 7 bases. From germline, CDR1 is LGHDT and CDR2 YNNKEL (reference sequence). Unmatched junction bases numbered 5, after V lost 5 bases and J lost 10 bases. The CDR3 has 12 amino acids. DNA of the CDR3: TGTGCCAGCAGCTTTAGGGGGCTGGAGCAGTTCTTC. It yields the protein CASSFRGLEQFF.

This clonotype has a single count. The rearrangement uses TRBV15 and TRBJ1-3; no clear D gene. The germline V and J ends were trimmed by 5 bases and 1 base, with 15 bases remaining between them. Germline values: CDR1 LNHNV, CDR2 YYDKDF (reference sequence). This CDR3 has 16 residues. This CDR3 is CATSGARVSSGNTIYF. The DNA of the CDR3 is TGTGCCACCAGCGGAGCAAGAGTTAGTTCTGGAAACACCATATATTTT.

The V and J genes are TRBV29-1 and TRBJ2-7; the D gene could be TRBD1 or TRBD2 (5 bases each). Trimming stripped 7 bases from V and 0 bases from J, with 16 bases between. The CDR3 length is 14 residues. From germline, CDR1 is SQVTM and CDR2 ANQGSEA. DNA of the CDR3: TGCAGCGCCATCGGGACGTTCAGCTCCTACGAGCAGTACTTC. It specifies CSAIGTFSSYEQYF.

In its sample, this clonotype was seen once. The genes are TRBV10-3 and TRBJ2-3; D uncertain. The CDR3 consists of 11 residues. V lost 10 bases, J lost 5 bases, and 10 bases lay in between. Germline loops: CDR1 ENHRY, CDR2 SYGVKD. The CDR3 coding sequence is TGTGCCACCGGGCTGGGAGATACGCAGTATTTT. As protein: CATGLGDTQYF.

This sequence joins TRBV7-2 and TRBJ2-1, with a weak D call TRBD2 (7 bases). Germline V CDR1 and CDR2: SGHTA, FQGNSA. V was pared by 5 bases and J by 5 bases, with 16 bases between. The CDR3 extends over 15 amino acids. In DNA, the CDR3 is TGTGCCAGCAGCCCCTACGGGGGGCCGAACAATGAGCAGTTCTTC. It translates to CASSPYGGPNNEQFF.

The chain carries TRBV7-2 and TRBJ2-3; D is possibly TRBD1 (6 bases). The V gene's germline CDR1 is SGHTA and CDR2 FQGNSA. V lost 4 bases and J 7 bases, leaving 9 bases between the germline ends. The CDR3 has 12 residues. This CDR3 reads CASSSTGNTQYF. The CDR3, as DNA: TGTGCCAGCAGCTCTACAGGGAATACGCAGTATTTT.

The CDR3 region is CASRRPGQGSTDTQYF. The DNA of the CDR3 is TGTGCCAGCAGGCGGCCGGGACAGGGTAGCACAGATACGCAGTATTTT. The chain combines TRBV6-4 with TRBJ2-3; 9 nucleotides line up with TRBD1. The CDR3 sequence is 16 residues long. Germline V CDR1 and CDR2: MRHNA, SNTAGT. Trimming cost V 6 bases and J 0 bases; bases outside gene matches: 7.

The CDR3 here is CASSSGFINYGYTF. The CDR3 nucleotides are TGTGCCAGTAGCTCGGGATTCATCAACTATGGCTACACCTTC. The chain links TRBV19 to TRBJ1-2, with unresolved D. The germline V and J ends were trimmed by 6 bases and 2 bases, with 13 bases remaining between them. Germline CDR1 and CDR2: LNHDA and SQIVND (reference sequence). The CDR3 consists of 14 residues.

This chain connects TRBV19 to TRBJ2-6; TRBD1 matches 10 bases. The junction had 2 bases not matched to a gene; V was cut back by 7 bases and J by 2 bases. The germline V gene encodes CDR1 LNHDA and CDR2 SQIVND (reference sequence). The CDR3 has 15 amino acids. The CDR3, as DNA: TGTGCCAGTAAGGGACAGGGGACTGGGGCCAACGTCCTGACTTTC. Amino acids: CASKGQGTGANVLTF.

This chain links TRBV5-4 with TRBJ1-3, with D uncertain. Trimming stripped 0 bases from V and 0 bases from J, with 13 bases between. This CDR3 has 17 residues. CDR1 is SGHNT, CDR2 YYREEE, per germline (reference sequence). The DNA for the CDR3 is TGTGCCAGCAGCTTGGTGCGGGGAGCCGGCTCTGGAAACACCATATATTTT. It is translated as CASSLVRGAGSGNTIYF.